The sequence of this T cell receptor (beta chain) was determined in a study of long-term antiretroviral therapy in people with HIV. Points from the study as a whole: Subsequent to ART, diversity was augmented yet persisted below that of transplant donor controls.

Version v3.0 of the immunoSEQ assay was performed at survey level. The data were produced by immunoSEQ multiplex PCR, yet TCRdb's version contains in-frame clones alone and is incomplete. The sample has more than 20,000 clones; roughly four fifths are singletons. A few counts support this clone. Its antigen is undetermined. The TCR was taken from a man over 45 with HIV. The material sequenced was unsorted PBMCs, taken 0.4 years after starting antiretroviral therapy.

CDR3 DNA: TGTGCCAGCAGCCCCAGCGGGAGCACCATATATTTT. Translated, it gives CASSPSGSTIYF. This chain joins TRBV7-2 and TRBJ1-3; D ambiguous. V dropped 5 bases and J dropped 9 bases, with 11 bases sitting between them. Germline V gene lookup returns CDR1 SGHTA and CDR2 FQGNSA. This CDR3 is built from 12 residues.